This TCR beta chain is drawn from a study of vaccination and CD4 T cells after COVID-19. General study results and limits: Convalescent patients were relatively few, and early post-infection timepoints were missing. 304 of 307 vaccine-specific clones from convalescent patients were spike mono-reactive.

With regard to this clonotype: The target antigen is unknown.

The Oncomine TCR Beta short-read assay generated sequence data from the DNA of cultured CD4+ T cells. Scientists extracted genomic DNA from CD4+ T cells grown in culture. One entry per CDR3 protein, called by TCRdb with MiXCR from the PCR reads. The data contain around 23,000 distinct CDR3 sequences, roughly two fifths of them singletons. Documented time point: late sampling 161 to 241 days after vaccination in three convalescent patients. The sample's treatment: approximately 9-day PBMC culture with coronavirus spike peptide pools or control peptides (ViraFEST assay). ViraFEST stimulated the growth of antigen-specific T cells using peptide pools and subsequently profiled their TCRs by sequencing. Germline CDR1 is SGHVS and CDR2 is FQNEAQ. V lost 2 bases, J lost 4 bases, and 0 bases stayed unmatched. This CDR3 region has 13 residues.

The material was CD4+ T cells from blood, cultured in vitro, obtained about 7 months after SARS-CoV-2 vaccination. The clonotype was recovered from a human donor who had recovered from COVID-19. The rearrangement joins TRBV7-8 to TRBJ1-1; 8 bases line up with TRBD1. CDR3 sequence reads: CASSLTGGTEAFF. The CDR3 coding sequence is TGTGCCAGCAGCTTAACAGGGGGCACTGAAGCTTTCTTT.